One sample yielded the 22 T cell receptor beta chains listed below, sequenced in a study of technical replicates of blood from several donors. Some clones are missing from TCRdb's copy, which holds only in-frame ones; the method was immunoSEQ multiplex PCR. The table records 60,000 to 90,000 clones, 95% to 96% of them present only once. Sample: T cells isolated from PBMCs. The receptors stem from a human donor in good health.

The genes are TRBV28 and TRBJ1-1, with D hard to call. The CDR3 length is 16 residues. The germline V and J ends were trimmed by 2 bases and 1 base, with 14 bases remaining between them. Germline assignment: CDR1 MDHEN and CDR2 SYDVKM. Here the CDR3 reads CASSLLALGQNTEAFF. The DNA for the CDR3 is TGTGCCAGCAGTTTACTAGCCTTAGGTCAGAACACTGAAGCTTTCTTT.

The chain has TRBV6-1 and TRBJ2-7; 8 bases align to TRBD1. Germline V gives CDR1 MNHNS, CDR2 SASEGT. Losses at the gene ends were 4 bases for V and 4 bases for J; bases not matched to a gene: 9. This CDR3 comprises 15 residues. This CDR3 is CASSGGQGAQYEQYF. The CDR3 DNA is TGTGCCAGCAGTGGTGGGCAGGGGGCTCAATACGAGCAGTACTTC.

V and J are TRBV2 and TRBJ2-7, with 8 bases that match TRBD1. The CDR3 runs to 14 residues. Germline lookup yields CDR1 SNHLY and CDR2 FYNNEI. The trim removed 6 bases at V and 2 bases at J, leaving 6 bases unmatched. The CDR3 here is CASSPGQGAYEQYF. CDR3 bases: TGTGCCAGCAGCCCCGGACAGGGTGCCTACGAGCAGTACTTC.

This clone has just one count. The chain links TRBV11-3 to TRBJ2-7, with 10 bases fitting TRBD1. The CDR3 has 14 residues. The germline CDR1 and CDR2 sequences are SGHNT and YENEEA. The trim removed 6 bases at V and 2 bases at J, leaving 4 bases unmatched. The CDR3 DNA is TGTGCCAGCAGGACCGGGACAGGGGCCTACGAGCAGTACTTC. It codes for CASRTGTGAYEQYF.

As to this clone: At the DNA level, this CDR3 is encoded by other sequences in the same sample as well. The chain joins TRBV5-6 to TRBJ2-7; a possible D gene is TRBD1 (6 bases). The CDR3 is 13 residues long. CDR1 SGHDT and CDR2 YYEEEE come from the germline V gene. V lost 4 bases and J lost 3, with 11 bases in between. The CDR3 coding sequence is TGTGCCAGCAGCCCGACAGGTAGCTACGAGCAGTACTTC. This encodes CASSPTGSYEQYF.

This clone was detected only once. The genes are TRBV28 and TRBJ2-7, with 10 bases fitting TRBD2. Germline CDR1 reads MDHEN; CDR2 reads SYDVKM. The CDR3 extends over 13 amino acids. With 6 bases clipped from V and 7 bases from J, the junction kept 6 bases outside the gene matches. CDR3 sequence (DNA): TGTGCCAGCAGGCCTAGCGGGAGCTATGAGCAGTACTTC. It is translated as CASRPSGSYEQYF.

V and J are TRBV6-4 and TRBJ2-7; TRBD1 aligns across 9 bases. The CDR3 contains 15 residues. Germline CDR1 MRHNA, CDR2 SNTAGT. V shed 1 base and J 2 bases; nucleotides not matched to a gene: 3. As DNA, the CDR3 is TGTGCCAGCAGTGACTGGGGACAGGGTCCCTACGAGCAGTACTTC. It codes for CASSDWGQGPYEQYF.

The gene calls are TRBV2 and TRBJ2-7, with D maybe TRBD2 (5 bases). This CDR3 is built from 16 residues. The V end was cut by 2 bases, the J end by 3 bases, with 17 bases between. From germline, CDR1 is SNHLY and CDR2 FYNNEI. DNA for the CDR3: TGTGCCAGCAGTGAATTGTACGAGGGATTGAACTACGAGCAGTACTTC. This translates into CASSELYEGLNYEQYF.

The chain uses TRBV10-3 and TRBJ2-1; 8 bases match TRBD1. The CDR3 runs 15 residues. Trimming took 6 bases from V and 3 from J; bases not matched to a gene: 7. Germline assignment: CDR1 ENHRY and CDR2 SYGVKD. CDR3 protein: CAIRGGTGIYNEQFF. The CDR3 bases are TGTGCCATCAGGGGCGGGACAGGAATCTACAATGAGCAGTTCTTC.

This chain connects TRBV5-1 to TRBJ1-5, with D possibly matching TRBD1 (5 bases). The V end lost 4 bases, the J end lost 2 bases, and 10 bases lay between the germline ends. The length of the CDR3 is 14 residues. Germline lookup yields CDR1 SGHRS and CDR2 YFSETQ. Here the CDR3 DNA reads TGCGCCAGCAGCCTCGGGGGTGGCAATCAGCCCCAGCATTTT. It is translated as CASSLGGGNQPQHF.

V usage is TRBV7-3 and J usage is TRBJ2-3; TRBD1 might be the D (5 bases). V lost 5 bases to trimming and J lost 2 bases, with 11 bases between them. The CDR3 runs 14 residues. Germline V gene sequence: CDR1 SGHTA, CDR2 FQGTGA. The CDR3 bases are TGTGCCAGCAGCCGGACACCCAACACAGATACGCAGTATTTT. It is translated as CASSRTPNTDTQYF.

CDR3 sequence: CASSWGTRFYEQYF. CDR3 sequence (DNA): TGTGCCAGCAGCTGGGGGACTAGATTCTACGAGCAGTACTTC. J is TRBJ2-7 and V is TRBV5-6, with 8 bases matching TRBD2. There are 14 residues in the CDR3. V lost 3 bases and J lost 3; bases outside the gene matches: 5. Germline V CDR1 and CDR2: SGHDT, YYEEEE. The whole variable domain, remainder taken from reference TRBV5-6 and TRBJ2-7, is DAGVTQSPTHLIKTRGQQVTLRCSPKSGHDTVSWYQQALGQGPQFIFQYYEEEERQRGNFPDRFSGHQFPNYSSELNVNALLLGDSALYLCASSWGTRFYEQYFGPGTRLTVT.

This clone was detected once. The CDR3, as DNA: TGTGCCAGCAGTGAATCCAGGGGTCGACCCTACGAGCAGTACTTC. Translated: CASSESRGRPYEQYF. The chain carries TRBV6-1 and TRBJ2-7; perhaps TRBD1 as D (6 bases). With 2 bases removed from V and 2 bases from J, the gap between germline ends came to 13 bases. Germline V gives CDR1 MNHNS, CDR2 SASEGT. The CDR3 extends over 15 amino acids.

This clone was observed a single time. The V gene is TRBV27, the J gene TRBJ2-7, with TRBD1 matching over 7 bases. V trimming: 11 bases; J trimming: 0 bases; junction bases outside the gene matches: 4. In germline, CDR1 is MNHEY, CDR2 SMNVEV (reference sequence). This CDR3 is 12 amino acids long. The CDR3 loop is CADRDSSYEQYF. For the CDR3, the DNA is TGTGCCGACCGGGACAGCTCCTACGAGCAGTACTTC.

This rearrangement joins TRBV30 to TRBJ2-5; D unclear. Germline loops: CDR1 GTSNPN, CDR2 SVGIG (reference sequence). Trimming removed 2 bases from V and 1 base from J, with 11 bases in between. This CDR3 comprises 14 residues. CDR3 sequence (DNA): TGTGCCTGGAGTCCTCGCGGAGCCCAAGAGACCCAGTACTTC. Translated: CAWSPRGAQETQYF. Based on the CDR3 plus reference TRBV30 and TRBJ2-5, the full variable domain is SQTIHQWPATLVQPVGSPLSLECTVEGTSNPNLYWYRQAAGRGLQLLFYSVGIGQISSEVPQNLSASRPQDRQFILSSKKLLLSDSGFYLCAWSPRGAQETQYFGPGTRLLVL.

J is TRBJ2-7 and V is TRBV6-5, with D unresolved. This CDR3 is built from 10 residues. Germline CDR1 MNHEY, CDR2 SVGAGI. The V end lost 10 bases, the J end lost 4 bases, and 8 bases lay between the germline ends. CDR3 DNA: TGTGCCACCGGTCGGTACGAGCAGTACTTC. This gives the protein CATGRYEQYF.

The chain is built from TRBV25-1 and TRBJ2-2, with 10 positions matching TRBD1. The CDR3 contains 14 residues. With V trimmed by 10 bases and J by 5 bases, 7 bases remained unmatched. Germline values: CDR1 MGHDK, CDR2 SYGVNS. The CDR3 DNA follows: TGTGCCACCAAGACAGGGGGCCGTACCGGGGAGCTGTTTTTT. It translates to CATKTGGRTGELFF.

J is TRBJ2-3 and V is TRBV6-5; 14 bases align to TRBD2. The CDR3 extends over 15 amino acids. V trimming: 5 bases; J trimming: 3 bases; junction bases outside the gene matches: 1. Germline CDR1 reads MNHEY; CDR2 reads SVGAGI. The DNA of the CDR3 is TGTGCCAGCAGTGGGACTAGCGGGGGAACAGATACGCAGTATTTT. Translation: CASSGTSGGTDTQYF.

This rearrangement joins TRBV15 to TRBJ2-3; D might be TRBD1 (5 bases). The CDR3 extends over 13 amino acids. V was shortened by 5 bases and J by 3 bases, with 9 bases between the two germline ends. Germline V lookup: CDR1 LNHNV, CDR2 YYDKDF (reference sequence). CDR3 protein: CATSRGATDTQYF. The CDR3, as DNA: TGTGCCACCAGCCGTGGGGCAACAGATACGCAGTATTTT.

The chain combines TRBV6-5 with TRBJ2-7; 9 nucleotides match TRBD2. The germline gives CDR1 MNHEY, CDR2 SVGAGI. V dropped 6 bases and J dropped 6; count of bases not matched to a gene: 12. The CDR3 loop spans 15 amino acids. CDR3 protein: CASRIGWLAGSEQYF. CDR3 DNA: TGTGCCAGCAGAATAGGGTGGCTAGCGGGAAGCGAGCAGTACTTC.

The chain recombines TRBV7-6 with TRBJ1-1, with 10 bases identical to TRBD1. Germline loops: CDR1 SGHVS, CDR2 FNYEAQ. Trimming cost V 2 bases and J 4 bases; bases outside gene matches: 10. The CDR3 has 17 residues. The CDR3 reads CASSLMTGGTASTEAFF. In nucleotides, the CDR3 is TGTGCCAGCAGCTTAATGACAGGGGGCACCGCGTCCACTGAAGCTTTCTTT.

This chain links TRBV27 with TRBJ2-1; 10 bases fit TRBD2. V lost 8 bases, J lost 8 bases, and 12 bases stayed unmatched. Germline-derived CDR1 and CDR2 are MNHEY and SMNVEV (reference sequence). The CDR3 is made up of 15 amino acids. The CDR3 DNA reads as TGTGCCAGCGGTCCCCTAGCGGGGGCGGTCGATGAGCAGTTCTTC. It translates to CASGPLAGAVDEQFF.